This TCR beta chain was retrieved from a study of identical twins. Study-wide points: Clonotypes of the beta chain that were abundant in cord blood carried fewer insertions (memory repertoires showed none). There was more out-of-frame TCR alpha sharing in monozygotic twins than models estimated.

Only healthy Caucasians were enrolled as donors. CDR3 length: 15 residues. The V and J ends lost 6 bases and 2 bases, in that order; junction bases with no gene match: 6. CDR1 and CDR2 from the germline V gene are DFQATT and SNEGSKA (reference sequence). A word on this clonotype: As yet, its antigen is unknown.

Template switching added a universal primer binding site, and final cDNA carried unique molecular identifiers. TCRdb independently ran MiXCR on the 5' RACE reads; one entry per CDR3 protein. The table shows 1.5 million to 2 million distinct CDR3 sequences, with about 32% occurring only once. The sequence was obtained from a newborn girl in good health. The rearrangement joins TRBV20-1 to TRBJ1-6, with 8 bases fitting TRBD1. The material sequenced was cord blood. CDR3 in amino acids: CSAEDRDTYNSPLHF. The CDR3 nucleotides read TGCAGTGCCGAGGACAGGGACACCTATAATTCACCCCTCCACTTT.